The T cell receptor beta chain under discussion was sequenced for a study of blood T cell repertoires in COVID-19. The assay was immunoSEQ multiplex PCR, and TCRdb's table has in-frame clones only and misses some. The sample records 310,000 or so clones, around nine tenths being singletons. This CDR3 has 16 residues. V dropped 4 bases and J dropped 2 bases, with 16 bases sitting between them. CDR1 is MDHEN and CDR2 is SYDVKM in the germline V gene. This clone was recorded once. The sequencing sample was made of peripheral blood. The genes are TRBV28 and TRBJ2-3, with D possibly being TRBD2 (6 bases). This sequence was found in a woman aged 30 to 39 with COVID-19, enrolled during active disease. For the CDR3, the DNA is TGTGCCAGCAGTTACGCGGGAAGCGGAAACACAGATACGCAGTATTTT. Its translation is CASSYAGSGNTDTQYF.